This record concerns one T cell receptor (beta chain) sequence. Its antigen is unidentified. This sample stems from a study of CD8 T cells in ankylosing spondylitis. Points from the study as a whole: Relatively scarce in peripheral blood, disease-linked clones were CD8+. What appeared characteristic of ankylosing spondylitis blood was a TCR beta motif of eight highly homologous variants. It was reported that disease-linked clones were significantly enriched in matched ankylosing spondylitis synovial fluid.

The CDR3 sequence is 16 residues long. Germline assignment: CDR1 SGHTA and CDR2 FQGNSA. V gave up 1 base and J gave up 6 bases; unmatched junction bases: 2. Quantitative 5'-RACE was performed with molecular barcodes, and it yielded the TCR beta libraries. TCRdb reanalysed the 5' RACE reads using MiXCR and keeps one entry per CDR3 protein. The sample lists 470,000 or so distinct CDR3 sequences, approximately 26% seen once, with 0.89% in the top ten. The receptor's source is a male donor with ankylosing spondylitis. The chain employs TRBV7-2 and TRBJ2-1; 14 bases line up with TRBD2. The specimen sequenced was blood, either unsorted or a sorted T cell fraction (not recorded which). The CDR3 bases are TGTGCCAGCAGCTTAGATGGGACTAGCGGGAGCAATGAGCAGTTCTTC. Translating gives CASSLDGTSGSNEQFF.